The rows below give T cell receptor beta chains drawn from one sample of a study of blood T cell repertoires in COVID-19. Assay: immunoSEQ multiplex PCR; the TCRdb copy retains only in-frame clones and omits some. This repertoire shows around 130,000 clones, approximately 90% found once; its top ten account for approximately 10%. The sequencing input was peripheral blood. All receptors derive from a woman older than 75 with acute or convalescent COVID-19. Both conserved end residues are part of each CDR3. D genes are given only for firm matches. Part of the rows lack a size; the others show once, few, many or a class for expanded clones.

V	size	D	J	DNA	CDR3
TRBV20-1	once	NA	TRBJ1-2	TGCAGTGCTAGTAAGGGAGTCTATGGCTACACCTTC	CSASKGVYGYTF
TRBV5-1	NA	TRBD1	TRBJ2-7	TGCGCCAGCAGCTTACCCTTGACAGGGGGGGTCCACGAGCAGTACTTC	CASSLPLTGGVHEQYF
TRBV6-5	NA	TRBD1	TRBJ1-2	TGTGCCAGCAGGAGGGACAGGGGGAACTATGGCTACACCTTC	CASRRDRGNYGYTF
TRBV7-2	NA	TRBD1	TRBJ2-3	TGTGCCAGCAGTAGACAGGGGGCGCGAGATACGCAGTATTTT	CASSRQGARDTQYF
TRBV3-1/TRBV3-2	NA	NA	TRBJ2-3	TGTGCCAGCAGCCTAGCGACCAGCACAGATACGCAGTATTTT	CASSLATSTDTQYF
TRBV5-1	NA	TRBD1	TRBJ1-2	TGCGCCAGCCGACCCGGGGACAGCTATGGCTACACCTTC	CASRPGDSYGYTF
TRBV5-1	NA	NA	TRBJ1-1	TGCGCCAGCAGCCCGCAGGGCATCCAGAACACTGAAGCTTTCTTT	CASSPQGIQNTEAFF
TRBV5-8	NA	NA	TRBJ1-4	TGTGCCAGCAGCTTATCCAGCGGTGAAAAACTGTTTTTT	CASSLSSGEKLFF
TRBV5-6	NA	NA	TRBJ1-1	TGTGCCAGCAGCCCCCTCGGAGGGGCATTGAACACTGAAGCTTTCTTT	CASSPLGGALNTEAFF
TRBV10-3	NA	NA	TRBJ2-2	TGTGCCATCACTGACCGACCTACGGGGACCGGGGAGCTGTTTTTT	CAITDRPTGTGELFF
TRBV7-2	NA	TRBD1	TRBJ2-2	TGTGCCAGCAGCTCCACCCCCCGGGACAGATACACCGGGGAGCTGTTTTTT	CASSSTPRDRYTGELFF
TRBV7-9	NA	NA	TRBJ2-6	TGTGCCAGCAGCTTCTCAGGGTCCGGGGCCAACGTCCTGACTTTC	CASSFSGSGANVLTF
TRBV5-1	NA	NA	TRBJ1-1	TGCGCCAGCAGCTTTCAAGGGGCACCGAACACTGAAGCTTTCTTT	CASSFQGAPNTEAFF
TRBV6-6	NA	NA	TRBJ1-2	TGTGCCAGCAGTTACGACGGGTATGGCTACACCTTC	CASSYDGYGYTF
TRBV6-5	NA	NA	TRBJ2-3	TGTGCCAGTATCCGACGGGTTGCGACAGATACGCAGTATTTT	CASIRRVATDTQYF
TRBV28	NA	TRBD2	TRBJ2-7	TGTGCCAGCAGTCCCAGCGGGGGGGCCCGCTACGAGCAGTACTTC	CASSPSGGARYEQYF
TRBV18	NA	TRBD1	TRBJ1-4	TGTGCCAGCTCACCGACAGGGCCCGGTGCTAATGAAAAACTGTTTTTT	CASSPTGPGANEKLFF
TRBV10-3	few	TRBD1	TRBJ1-1	TGTGCCATCAGTGAAAAGGGACAGGGGGCGCCGGAGGCTTTCTTT	CAISEKGQGAPEAFF
TRBV6-5	NA	NA	TRBJ1-3	TGTGCCAGCACACCCCGGAGTCCTGGAAACACCATATATTTT	CASTPRSPGNTIYF
TRBV14	NA	TRBD1	TRBJ2-5	TGTGCCAGCAGCCAAGGACGGAGACAGGGTTTAACGGAGACCCAGTACTTC	CASSQGRRQGLTETQYF
TRBV3-1/TRBV3-2	NA	TRBD1	TRBJ1-2	TGTGCCAGCAGCCAAGTTCAGGGGGCGGGTGGCTACACCTTC	CASSQVQGAGGYTF
TRBV6-6	NA	TRBD1	TRBJ1-2	TGTGCCAGCGGGACAGGGGGCAGCTATGGCTACACCTTC	CASGTGGSYGYTF
TRBV7-6	once	TRBD2	TRBJ2-1	TGTGCCAGCAGTCGGGCGACTAGCGGGGGGGCGATCAATGAGCAGTTCTTC	CASSRATSGGAINEQFF
TRBV3-1/TRBV3-2	NA	TRBD1	TRBJ1-1	TGTGCCAGCAGCCTCAAGGGGGCGCGGACTGAAGCTTTCTTT	CASSLKGARTEAFF
TRBV9	once	NA	TRBJ1-4	TGTGCCAGCAGCGCCCTCGGGGGTAGGGGTGAAAAACTGTTTTTT	CASSALGGRGEKLFF
TRBV6-5	NA	TRBD1	TRBJ1-4	TGTGCCACCTGCCGGGACAGGGGTGAAAAACTGTTTTTT	CATCRDRGEKLFF
TRBV3-1/TRBV3-2	once	TRBD1	TRBJ1-1	TGTGCCAGCAGCCAAGGGGACAGGGTGAACACTGAAGCTTTCTTT	CASSQGDRVNTEAFF
TRBV5-6	NA	TRBD2	TRBJ2-3	TGTGCCAGCAACCCTAGCGGGACATTTAGCACAGATACGCAGTATTTT	CASNPSGTFSTDTQYF
TRBV6-6	NA	NA	TRBJ1-3	TGTGCCAGCAGCTGGGGAGGAGGTGGAAACACCATATATTTT	CASSWGGGGNTIYF
TRBV24-1	NA	TRBD1	TRBJ1-5	TGTGCCACCGGTGGACAGGGGGCATCTCCAGCCAATCAGCCCCAGCATTTT	CATGGQGASPANQPQHF
TRBV5-1	NA	TRBD1	TRBJ2-2	TGCGCCAGCAGCCCCGGGACAGCGAACACCGGGGAGCTGTTTTTT	CASSPGTANTGELFF
TRBV5-1	NA	NA	TRBJ1-2	TGCGCCAGCAGCTTGGGCGGAGCGGCTAACTATGGCTACACCTTC	CASSLGGAANYGYTF
TRBV5-4	NA	NA	TRBJ1-2	TGTGCCAGCAGCTGGACAGACACTATGGGCTACACCTTC	CASSWTDTMGYTF
TRBV4-3	NA	NA	TRBJ1-2	TGCGCCAGCAGCCGGTCCCGGACACTCACCTATGGCTACACCTTC	CASSRSRTLTYGYTF
TRBV9	NA	TRBD1	TRBJ1-6	TGTGCCAGCAGCGACCAGGGACAGGGGGCGGGTCCCCTCCACTTT	CASSDQGQGAGPLHF
TRBV18	NA	TRBD1	TRBJ1-2	TGTGCCAGCTCATTTACAGGGGGCGAGAGCGGCTACACCTTC	CASSFTGGESGYTF
TRBV6-5	NA	NA	TRBJ2-7	TGTGCCAGCAGGGCAGGGGATCGGGGAGAGCAGTACTTC	CASRAGDRGEQYF
TRBV6-2/TRBV6-3	NA	NA	TRBJ1-2	TGTGCCAGCAGTTACGAGGGTAGAGGCTACACCTTC	CASSYEGRGYTF
TRBV6-5	once	TRBD1	TRBJ2-7	TGTGCCAGCAGTCAAAGGGACAGCGAAGAGCAGTACTTC	CASSQRDSEEQYF
TRBV5-1	NA	TRBD2	TRBJ2-1	TGCGCCAGCAGCGAGCGCGGGACTAGTAAGGTCAATGAGCAGTTCTTC	CASSERGTSKVNEQFF
TRBV6-1	NA	TRBD1	TRBJ1-6	TGTGCCAGCAGTGGAGCACGGACAGGGAATTCACCCCTCCACTTT	CASSGARTGNSPLHF
TRBV9	NA	NA	TRBJ1-6	TGTGCCAGCAGCGTACAGGGCTCCTATAATTCACCCCTCCACTTT	CASSVQGSYNSPLHF
TRBV6-5	NA	TRBD1	TRBJ1-3	TGTGCCAGCAGGCTCGCAGGGGGCACTGGAAACACCATATATTTT	CASRLAGGTGNTIYF
TRBV20-1	NA	TRBD1	TRBJ1-5	TGCAGTGCTAGTCATCCAGGGGGTTTTAGGAATCAGCCCCAGCATTTT	CSASHPGGFRNQPQHF
TRBV28	NA	NA	TRBJ1-1	TGTGCCAGCAGTTTATTGGTCAGGGAAGCTTTCTTT	CASSLLVREAFF
TRBV3-1/TRBV3-2	NA	NA	TRBJ1-3	TGTGCCAGCAGCCAACCCCTAGAGAGTGGAAACACCATATATTTT	CASSQPLESGNTIYF
TRBV7-8	once	TRBD2	TRBJ2-3	TGTGCCAGCAGCTTTCTGCGGGGGGGGACAGATACGCAGTATTTT	CASSFLRGGTDTQYF
TRBV6-6	NA	NA	TRBJ1-5	TGTGCCAGCAGTCGGTTACAGGATAGCAATCAGCCCCAGCATTTT	CASSRLQDSNQPQHF
TRBV9	NA	NA	TRBJ2-5	TGTGCCAGCAGCGTAGCGGGGGACGGTTGGGAGACCCAGTACTTC	CASSVAGDGWETQYF
TRBV7-9	NA	NA	TRBJ2-2	TGTGCCAGCAGCCCACCTCGGGGTAACACCGGGGAGCTGTTTTTT	CASSPPRGNTGELFF
TRBV2	NA	TRBD1	TRBJ1-1	TGTGCCAGCAGAGGACAGGGTGGGACTGAAGCTTTCTTT	CASRGQGGTEAFF